This T cell receptor (beta chain) stems from a study of beta chain features in type 1 diabetes. Study information: Taken together, all samples contributed fewer than 110 million examined sorted cells.

Trimming cost V 8 bases and J 2 bases, with 15 bases left between them. In germline, CDR1 is SGHRS, CDR2 YFSETQ. This CDR3 comprises 14 residues. Donors underwent one heparinised blood draw, 95 to 150 mL on average. Expressed TCRB transcripts got sequenced, as all isolated RNA was reverse transcribed. Assay: immunoSEQ multiplex PCR; the TCRdb copy retains only in-frame clones and omits some. The table records 640,000 or so clones, about an eighth of them present only once. Study-wide results and limits: An over-representation of cells with high TCR expression could result from cDNA sequencing. Individuals with type 1 diabetes displayed fewer insertions and more deletions at VDJ junctions. For Type 1 diabetes patients, all four CD4+ subsets carried TCRB CDR3s that were moderately but significantly shorter.

About this clone itself: The antigen remains unidentified.

The TCR was taken from a man between 18 and 35 years old with type 1 diabetes. The chain is built from TRBV5-1 and TRBJ2-3, with D perhaps assigned TRBD1 or TRBD2 (6 bases each). Sequenced material: naive CD4+ T cells from blood. Here the CDR3 DNA reads TGCGCCAGTGGTTCGGGGGCAGCCACAGATACGCAGTATTTT. It codes for CASGSGAATDTQYF. Together with reference TRBV5-1 and TRBJ2-3, the CDR3 gives the full variable domain: KAGVTQTPRYLIKTRGQQVTLSCSPISGHRSVSWYQQTPGQGLQFLFEYFSETQRNKGNFPGRFSGRQFSNSRSEMNVSTLELGDSALYLCASGSGAATDTQYFGPGTRLTVL.